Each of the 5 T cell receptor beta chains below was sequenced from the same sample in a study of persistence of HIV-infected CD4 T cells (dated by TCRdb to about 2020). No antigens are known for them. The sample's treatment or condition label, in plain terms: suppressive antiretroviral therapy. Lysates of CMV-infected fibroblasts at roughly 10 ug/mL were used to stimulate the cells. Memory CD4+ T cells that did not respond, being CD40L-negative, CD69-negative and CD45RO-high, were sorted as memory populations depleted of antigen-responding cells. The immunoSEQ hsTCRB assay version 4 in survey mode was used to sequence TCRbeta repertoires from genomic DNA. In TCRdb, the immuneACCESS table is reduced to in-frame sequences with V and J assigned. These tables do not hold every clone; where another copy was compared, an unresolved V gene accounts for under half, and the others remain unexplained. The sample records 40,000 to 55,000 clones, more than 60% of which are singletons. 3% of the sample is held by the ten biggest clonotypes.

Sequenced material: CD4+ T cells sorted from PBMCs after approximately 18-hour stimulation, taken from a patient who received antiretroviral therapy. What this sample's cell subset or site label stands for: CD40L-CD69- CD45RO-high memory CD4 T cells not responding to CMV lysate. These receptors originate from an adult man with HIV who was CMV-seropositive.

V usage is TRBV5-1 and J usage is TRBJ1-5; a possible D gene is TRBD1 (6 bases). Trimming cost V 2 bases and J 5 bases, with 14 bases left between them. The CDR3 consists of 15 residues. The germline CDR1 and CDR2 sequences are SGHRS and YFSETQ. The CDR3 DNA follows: TGCGCCAGCAGCTTCCAGGGGATGGCTGATCAGCCCCAGCATTTT. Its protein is CASSFQGMADQPQHF. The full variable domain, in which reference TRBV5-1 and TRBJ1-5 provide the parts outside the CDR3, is KAGVTQTPRYLIKTRGQQVTLSCSPISGHRSVSWYQQTPGQGLQFLFEYFSETQRNKGNFPGRFSGRQFSNSRSEMNVSTLELGDSALYLCASSFQGMADQPQHFGDGTRLSIL.

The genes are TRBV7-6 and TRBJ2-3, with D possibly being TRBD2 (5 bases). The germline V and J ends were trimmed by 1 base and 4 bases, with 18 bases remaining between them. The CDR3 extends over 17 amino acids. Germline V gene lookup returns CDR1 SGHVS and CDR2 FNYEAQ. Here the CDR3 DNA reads TGTGCCAGCAGCTTAGGTGCCAGCGGCGGACTCGCAGATACGCAGTATTTT. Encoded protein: CASSLGASGGLADTQYF.

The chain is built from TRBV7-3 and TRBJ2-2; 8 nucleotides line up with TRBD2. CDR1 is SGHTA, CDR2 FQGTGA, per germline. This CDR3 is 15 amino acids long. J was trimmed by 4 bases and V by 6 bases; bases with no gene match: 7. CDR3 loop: CASRPAGVGTGELFF. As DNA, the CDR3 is TGTGCCAGCAGGCCAGCGGGAGTTGGCACCGGGGAGCTGTTTTTT.

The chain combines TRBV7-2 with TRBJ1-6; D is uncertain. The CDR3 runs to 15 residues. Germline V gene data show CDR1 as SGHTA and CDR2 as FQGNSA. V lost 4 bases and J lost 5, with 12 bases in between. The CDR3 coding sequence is TGTGCCAGCAGCTCCCCGGGTAGTGATAATTCACCCCTCCACTTT. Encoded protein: CASSSPGSDNSPLHF.

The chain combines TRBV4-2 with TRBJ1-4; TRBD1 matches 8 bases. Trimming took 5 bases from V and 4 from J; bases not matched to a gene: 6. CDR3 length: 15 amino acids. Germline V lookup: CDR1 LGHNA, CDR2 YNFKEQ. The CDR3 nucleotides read TGTGCCAGCAGCGAAACCGGGACAGGTAATGAAAAACTGTTTTTT. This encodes CASSETGTGNEKLFF.